The clone carrying this T cell receptor beta chain has at least ten counts. This record comes from a study of T-cell reconstitution after alpha-beta-depleted transplantation in children. The germline V gene has CDR1 MNHEY and CDR2 SVGEGT. This CDR3 is 14 amino acids long. V lost 7 bases to trimming and J lost 2 bases; unmatched junction nucleotides: 7. Preparing the TCRbeta library involved the use of unique molecular identifiers. Via MiXCR, TCRdb re-called the PCR reads, giving one row per CDR3 protein. The table records 200,000 to 300,000 distinct CDR3 sequences, more than 10% of them present only once.

This receptor was taken from a human donor who donated a stem cell graft to a child with acute lymphoblastic leukemia. The sequenced sample was PBMCs from the stem cell graft donor, obtained from the stem cell graft. The chain couples TRBV6-2 or TRBV6-3 to TRBJ2-7; the match to TRBD2 covers 8 bases. CDR3 nucleotide sequence: TGTGCCAGCATGGACGGGGGGGCCACCTACGAGCAGTACTTC. This gives the protein CASMDGGATYEQYF.